These 15 T cell receptor beta chains were all obtained from the same sample, sequenced in a study of blood T cell repertoires in COVID-19. Sequencing was performed with immunoSEQ multiplex PCR; in TCRdb, only in-frame clones are kept and a portion is missing. This repertoire shows around 230,000 clones, approximately 78% found once; its top ten account for approximately 8.7%. Sequencing was carried out using PBMCs or T cells enriched from blood (not recorded which). All receptors come from a man in his forties who had recovered from COVID-19.

The chain carries TRBV5-4 and TRBJ2-1; 7 positions agree with TRBD1. Per germline, CDR1 SGHNT and CDR2 YYREEE (reference sequence). CDR3 length: 15 amino acids. The V and J ends lost 2 bases and 4 bases, in that order; junction bases with no gene match: 6. In DNA form, the CDR3 reads TGTGCCAGCAGCTTACCGGGACAGAGGTACAATGAGCAGTTCTTC. This sequence encodes CASSLPGQRYNEQFF.

CDR3 region: CASSSRQGISGNTIYF. The CDR3 coding sequence is TGTGCCAGCAGCTCTAGGCAGGGGATCTCTGGAAACACCATATATTTT. This chain uses TRBV7-9 with TRBJ1-3, with a tentative D call TRBD1 (6 bases). Germline CDR1 SEHNR, CDR2 FQNEAQ (reference sequence). The CDR3 runs 16 residues. Trimming cost V 4 bases and J 0 bases, with 13 bases left between them.

The chain is built from TRBV18 and TRBJ1-1, with 9 bases matching TRBD1. V dropped 4 bases and J dropped 5; count of bases not matched to a gene: 5. Germline CDR1 reads KGHSH; CDR2 reads LQKENI. This CDR3 is 14 amino acids long. The CDR3 sequence is CASSRVGQGTEAFF. The CDR3 coding sequence is TGTGCCAGCTCACGAGTAGGACAGGGGACTGAAGCTTTCTTT.

The rearrangement uses TRBV2 and TRBJ1-3; no clear D gene. Trimming stripped 6 bases from V and 0 bases from J, with 21 bases between. Germline V gene sequence: CDR1 SNHLY, CDR2 FYNNEI. The CDR3 is 18 residues long. The CDR3 DNA is TGTGCCAGCAGCCGTTCCCCCGGCGACTCCCGCTCTGGAAACACCATATATTTT. Protein sequence: CASSRSPGDSRSGNTIYF.

The genes are TRBV7-9 and TRBJ1-1; D not resolved. Germline CDR1 SEHNR, CDR2 FQNEAQ (reference sequence). The CDR3 totals 13 residues. V lost 3 bases and J 9 bases, leaving 14 bases between the germline ends. The CDR3: CASSFTDFYQAFF. CDR3 bases: TGTGCCAGCAGCTTCACGGACTTTTACCAAGCTTTCTTT.

This clone has a handful of counts. The rearrangement uses TRBV2 and TRBJ2-2; perhaps TRBD1 as D (6 bases). The V and J ends lost 7 bases and 2 bases respectively, with 11 bases between them. The germline V gene encodes CDR1 SNHLY and CDR2 FYNNEI. The CDR3 runs 14 residues. The CDR3 reads CASILQGNTGELFF. The CDR3 coding sequence is TGTGCCAGCATTTTACAGGGTAACACCGGGGAGCTGTTTTTT.

The CDR3 reads CASSVAGAYGYTF. The CDR3 region has the DNA TGTGCCAGCAGCGTAGCAGGGGCCTATGGCTACACCTTC. The chain has TRBV9 and TRBJ1-2; a weak D match, TRBD1 (6 bases). In germline, CDR1 is SGDLS, CDR2 YYNGEE. Trimming cost V 0 bases and J 4 bases, with 7 bases left between them. The CDR3 extends over 13 amino acids.

The chain uses TRBV7-9 and TRBJ2-7; the D gene is possibly TRBD1 (5 bases). CDR1 and CDR2 from the germline V gene are SEHNR and FQNEAQ (reference sequence). The CDR3 length is 15 residues. Trimming removed 3 bases from V and 1 base from J, with 13 bases in between. The CDR3 nucleotides are TGTGCCAGCAGCTTCCAGGGTGGTCAGTCCTACGAGCAGTACTTC. Its translation is CASSFQGGQSYEQYF. Together with reference TRBV7-9 and TRBJ2-7, the CDR3 gives the full variable domain: DTGVSQNPRHKITKRGQNVTFRCDPISEHNRLYWYRQTLGQGPEFLTYFQNEAQLEKSRLLSDRFSAERPKGSFSTLEIQRTEQGDSAMYLCASSFQGGQSYEQYFGPGTRLTVT.

The chain joins TRBV5-1 to TRBJ1-1; weak D call: TRBD1 (5 bases). Germline CDR1 and CDR2: SGHRS and YFSETQ. The CDR3 runs 13 residues. V was trimmed by 4 bases and J by 10 bases, leaving 17 bases between them. CDR3 amino acids: CASSLVGVPAAFF. The DNA for the CDR3 is TGCGCCAGCAGCCTAGTAGGGGTGCCAGCAGCTTTCTTT. The full variable domain, its missing parts supplied by reference TRBV5-1 and TRBJ1-1, is KAGVTQTPRYLIKTRGQQVTLSCSPISGHRSVSWYQQTPGQGLQFLFEYFSETQRNKGNFPGRFSGRQFSNSRSEMNVSTLELGDSALYLCASSLVGVPAAFFGQGTRLTVV.

The chain carries TRBV5-1 and TRBJ1-2; 8 bases match TRBD1. Germline V gene sequence: CDR1 SGHRS, CDR2 YFSETQ. Unmatched junction bases numbered 8, after V lost 3 bases and J lost 4 bases. The CDR3 extends over 15 amino acids. This CDR3 reads CASSSITGGIYGYTF. In DNA form, the CDR3 reads TGCGCCAGCAGCTCCATAACAGGGGGAATCTATGGCTACACCTTC.

This sequence joins TRBV3-1 (or the pseudogene TRBV3-2) and TRBJ1-1; 9 bases fit TRBD1. The CDR3 sequence is 15 residues long. CDR1 and CDR2 (germline): LGHDT, YNNKEL (reference sequence). J lost 6 bases, V lost 3 bases, and 8 bases had no gene match. This chain's CDR3 is CASSQTGQGLSEAFF. In nucleotides, the CDR3 is TGTGCCAGCAGCCAGACGGGACAGGGTCTCTCTGAAGCTTTCTTT.

The V gene is TRBV2, the J gene TRBJ2-5; a possible D gene is TRBD1 (6 bases). Trimming removed 6 bases from V and 3 bases from J, with 11 bases in between. The CDR3 spans 13 residues. Germline lookup yields CDR1 SNHLY and CDR2 FYNNEI. For the CDR3, the DNA is TGTGCCAGCAGCTTTTACAGGGAAGAGACCCAGTACTTC. It translates to CASSFYREETQYF.

This clone was seen a handful of times. J is TRBJ1-3 and V is TRBV12-3 or TRBV12-4; D remains unclear. The length of the CDR3 is 11 residues. The V end lost 2 bases, the J end lost 7 bases, and 3 bases lay between the germline ends. The CDR3 protein is CASSLSNTIYF. CDR3 DNA sequence: TGTGCCAGCAGTTTATCGAACACCATATATTTT.

The chain employs TRBV25-1 and TRBJ1-2, with D perhaps TRBD1 (5 bases). This CDR3 has 15 residues. The germline V and J ends were trimmed by 5 bases and 6 bases, with 19 bases remaining between them. In germline, CDR1 is MGHDK, CDR2 SYGVNS. The CDR3 loop reads CASSRSGGGGDGYTF. The CDR3 nucleotides are TGTGCCAGCAGTCGGAGTGGTGGTGGGGGGGATGGCTACACCTTC.

CDR3 in DNA: TGTGCCAGCAGTGGGACTAGCGGGAGGCTGGGGGTGAATGAGCAGTTCTTC. It encodes CASSGTSGRLGVNEQFF. This chain joins TRBV6-2 or TRBV6-3 and TRBJ2-1, with TRBD2 matching over 15 bases. This CDR3 region has 17 residues. With 5 bases clipped from V and 7 bases from J, the junction kept 9 bases outside the gene matches. CDR1 is MNHEY, CDR2 SVGEGT, per germline.